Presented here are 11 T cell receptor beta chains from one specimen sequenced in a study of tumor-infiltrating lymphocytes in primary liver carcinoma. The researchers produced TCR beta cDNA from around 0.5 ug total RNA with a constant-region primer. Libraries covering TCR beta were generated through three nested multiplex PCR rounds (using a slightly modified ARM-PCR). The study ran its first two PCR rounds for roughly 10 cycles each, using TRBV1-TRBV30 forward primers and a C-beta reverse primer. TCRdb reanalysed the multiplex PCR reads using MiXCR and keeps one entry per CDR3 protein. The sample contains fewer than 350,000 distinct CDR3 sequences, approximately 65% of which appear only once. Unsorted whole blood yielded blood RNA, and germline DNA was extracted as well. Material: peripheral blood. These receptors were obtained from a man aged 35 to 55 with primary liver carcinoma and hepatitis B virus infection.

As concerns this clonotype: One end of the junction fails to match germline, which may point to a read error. CDR3 nucleotide sequence: TGTGCCAGCAGCGCAAGAGGGCACTGGAAACCGTTTTTT. It specifies CASSARGHWKPFF. The chain employs TRBV6-5 and TRBJ1-4, with D hard to call. In germline, CDR1 is MNHEY, CDR2 SVGAGI. The CDR3 sequence is 13 residues long.

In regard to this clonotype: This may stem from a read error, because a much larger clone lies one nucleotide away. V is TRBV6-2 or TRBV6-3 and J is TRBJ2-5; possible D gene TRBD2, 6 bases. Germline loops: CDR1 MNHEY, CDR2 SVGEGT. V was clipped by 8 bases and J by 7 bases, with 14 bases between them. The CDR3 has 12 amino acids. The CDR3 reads CASRSGRTTQYF. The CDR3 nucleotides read TGTGCCAGCCGCTCCGGGAGAACGACCCAGTACTTC.

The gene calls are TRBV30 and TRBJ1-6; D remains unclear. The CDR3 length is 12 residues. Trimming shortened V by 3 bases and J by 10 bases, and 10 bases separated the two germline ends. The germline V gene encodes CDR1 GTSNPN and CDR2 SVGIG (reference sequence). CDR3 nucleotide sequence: TGTGCCTGGAGAAGGATGAGCTCACCCCTCCACTTT. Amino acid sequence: CAWRRMSSPLHF.

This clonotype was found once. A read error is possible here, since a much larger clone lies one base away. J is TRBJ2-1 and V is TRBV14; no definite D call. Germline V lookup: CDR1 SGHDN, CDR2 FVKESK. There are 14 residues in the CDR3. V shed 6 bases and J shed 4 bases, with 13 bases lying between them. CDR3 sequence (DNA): TGTGCCAGCAGACCACCTATAGGGTACAATGAGCAGTTCTTC. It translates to CASRPPIGYNEQFF.

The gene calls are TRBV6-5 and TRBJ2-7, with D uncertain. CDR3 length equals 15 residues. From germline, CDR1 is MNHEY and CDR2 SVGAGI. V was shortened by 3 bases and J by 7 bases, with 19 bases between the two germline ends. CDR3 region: CASSYQTGLIDEQYF. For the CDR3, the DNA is TGTGCCAGCAGTTATCAGACGGGCCTGATAGATGAGCAGTACTTC.

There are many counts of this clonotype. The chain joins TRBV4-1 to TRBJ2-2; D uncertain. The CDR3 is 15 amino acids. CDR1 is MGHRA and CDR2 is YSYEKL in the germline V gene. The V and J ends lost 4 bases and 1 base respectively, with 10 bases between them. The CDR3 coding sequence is TGCGCCAGCAGCCTGGAGCATCTGAACACCGGGGAGCTGTTTTTT. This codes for CASSLEHLNTGELFF.

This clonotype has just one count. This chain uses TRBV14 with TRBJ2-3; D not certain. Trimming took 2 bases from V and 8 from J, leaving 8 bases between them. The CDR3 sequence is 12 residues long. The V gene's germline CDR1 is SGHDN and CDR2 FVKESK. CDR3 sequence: CASSQCGRTQYF. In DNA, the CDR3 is TGTGCCAGCAGCCAATGTGGCCGTACGCAGTATTTT.

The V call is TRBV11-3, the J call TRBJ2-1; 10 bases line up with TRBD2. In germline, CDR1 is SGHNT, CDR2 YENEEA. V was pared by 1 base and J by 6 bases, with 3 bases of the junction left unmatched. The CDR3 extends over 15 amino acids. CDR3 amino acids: CASSLGSSGSNEQFF. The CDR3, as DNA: TGTGCCAGCAGCTTAGGTTCTAGCGGGAGCAATGAGCAGTTCTTC.

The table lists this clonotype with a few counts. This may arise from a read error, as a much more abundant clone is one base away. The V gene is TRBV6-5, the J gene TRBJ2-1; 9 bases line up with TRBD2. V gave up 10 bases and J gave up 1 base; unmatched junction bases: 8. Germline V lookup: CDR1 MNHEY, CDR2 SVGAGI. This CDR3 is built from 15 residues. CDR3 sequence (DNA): TGTGCCAATGGGGCGGGGGGGATATCCTACAATGAGCAGTTCTTC. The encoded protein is CANGAGGISYNEQFF.

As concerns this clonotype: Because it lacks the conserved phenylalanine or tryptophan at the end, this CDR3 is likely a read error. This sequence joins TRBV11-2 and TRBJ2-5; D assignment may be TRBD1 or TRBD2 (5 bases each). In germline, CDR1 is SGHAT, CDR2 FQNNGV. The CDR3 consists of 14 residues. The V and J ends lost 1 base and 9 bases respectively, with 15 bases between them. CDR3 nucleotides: TGTGCCAGCAGCTTAGGCCTAGCACAGGAGGCCCAGTACTAC. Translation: CASSLGLAQEAQYY.

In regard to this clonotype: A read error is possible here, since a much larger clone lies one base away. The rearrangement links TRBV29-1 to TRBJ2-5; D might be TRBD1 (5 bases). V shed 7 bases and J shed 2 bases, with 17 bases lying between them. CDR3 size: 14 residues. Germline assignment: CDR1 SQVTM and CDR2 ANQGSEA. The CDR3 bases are TGCAGCGCTGACCCAGACAGAAGACAAGAGACCCAGTACTTC. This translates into CSADPDRRQETQYF.